The 5 T cell receptor beta chains below were found in one sample sequenced in a study of T cells in women clearing cervical HPV infection. The protocol was immunoSEQ multiplex PCR, while the TCRdb copy is restricted to in-frame clones and leaves out a portion. Here the sample table reports fewer than 35,000 clones. The sample comprised blood buffy coat. Receptor source: a woman aged 18 to 69 with a cervical HPV16 infection that either progressed to CIN3+ or cleared (not recorded which).

Turning to this clone: The read comes to an end 3 residues before the CDR3 does, leaving the germline J gene to fill in the end. V is TRBV11-2 and J is TRBJ2-4; D ambiguous. This CDR3 contains 13 residues. The V gene's germline CDR1 is SGHAT and CDR2 FQNNGV. The CDR3 loop reads CASSRHRGAGQYF. CDR3 DNA (partial): TGTGCCAGCAGCCGACACCGAGGTGCTGGT.

Remarks on this clone: The read terminates 3 residues before the CDR3 end, so the remaining end is supplied by the germline J gene. The genes are TRBV19 and TRBJ1-2, with D possibly matching TRBD1 (6 bases). V gave up 6 bases and J gave up 4 bases, with 15 bases separating them. This CDR3 has 14 residues. Germline loops: CDR1 LNHDA, CDR2 SQIVND (reference sequence). The sequenced part of the CDR3 DNA is TGTGCCAGTAGACCTACAGGGTACGCCTATGGC. This codes for CASRPTGYAYG. The full CDR3 sequence reads CASRPTGYAYGYTF.

Comment on this clone: The read falls 3 residues short of the CDR3 end, and the missing part is taken from the germline J gene. The chain carries TRBV19 and TRBJ1-2; weak D call: TRBD1 (5 bases). The CDR3 totals 15 residues. Germline CDR1 reads LNHDA; CDR2 reads SQIVND (reference sequence). This chain's CDR3 is CASSISGASTDTYTF. Incomplete CDR3 DNA: TGTGCCAGTAGTATTAGCGGGGCAAGCACAGATACC.

As for this clone: The missing CDR3 end, 3 residues past where the read stops, is filled in from the germline J gene. J is TRBJ2-4 and V is TRBV30; D may be TRBD2 (5 bases). In germline, CDR1 is GTSNPN, CDR2 SVGIG (reference sequence). The CDR3 has 12 residues. The CDR3 bases that were read are TGTGCCTGGAGTCCGGGGATCTATGGT. Its protein product is CAWSPGIYG. Given in full, the CDR3 is CAWSPGIYGQYF.

Details on this clone: The junction departs from the called germline gene at one end, perhaps through a read error. The read halts 3 residues ahead of the CDR3 end, with the missing end drawn from the germline J gene. The same CDR3 is also encoded by other DNA sequences in this sample. The chain employs TRBV5-1 and TRBJ1-2, with 8 bases identical to TRBD1. Germline V gene sequence: CDR1 SGHRS, CDR2 YFSETQ. The CDR3 sequence is 19 residues long. CDR3 DNA, as far as it was read: TGCGCCAGCAGCTTGGCAGGGGGCCGCGCCATCCCCTCTAACTATGGA. This encodes CASSLAGGRAIPSNYG. In full, the CDR3 reads CASSLAGGRAIPSNYGYTF.